Below, one T cell receptor (beta chain) is given with its context. Antigen unknown. The CDR3 length is 16 residues. The germline V and J ends were trimmed by 5 bases and 4 bases, with 18 bases remaining between them. Germline V gene lookup returns CDR1 MDHEN and CDR2 SYDVKM. This sample stems from a study of tissue T cells after allogeneic stem cell transplantation. For the study at large: This research-autopsy study prospectively enrolled adult allogeneic hematopoietic cell transplant recipients with steroid-refractory graft-versus-host disease. Study-level results: The study did not identify alloreactive or antigen-specific tissue TCRs, and some clones might be persisting host cells.

Sequencing was performed with immunoSEQ multiplex PCR; in TCRdb, only in-frame clones are kept and a portion is missing. The sample shows tens of thousands of clones, 85% of them seen only once. This sample comprised blood, obtained before transplantation. J is TRBJ2-1 and V is TRBV28, with a possible D match to TRBD2 (6 bases). The TCR was taken from a woman aged 18 to 55 who later had graft-versus-host disease after an allogeneic stem cell transplant. CDR3 amino acids: CASSPPPAGSYNEQFF. Here the CDR3 DNA reads TGTGCCAGCAGTCCCCCCCCTGCGGGGAGTTACAATGAGCAGTTCTTC.